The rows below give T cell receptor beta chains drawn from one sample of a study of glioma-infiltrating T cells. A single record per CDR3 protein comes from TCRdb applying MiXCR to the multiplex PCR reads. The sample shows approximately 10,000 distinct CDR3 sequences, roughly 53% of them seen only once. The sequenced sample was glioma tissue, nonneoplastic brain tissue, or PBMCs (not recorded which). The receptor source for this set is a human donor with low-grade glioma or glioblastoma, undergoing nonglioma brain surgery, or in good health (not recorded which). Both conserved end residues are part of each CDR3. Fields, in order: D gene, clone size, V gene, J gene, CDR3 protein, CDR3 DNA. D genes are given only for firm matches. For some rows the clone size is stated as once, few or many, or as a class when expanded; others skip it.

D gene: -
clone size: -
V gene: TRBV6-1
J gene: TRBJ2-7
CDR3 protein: CASSPGRSSYEQYF
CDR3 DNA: TGTGCCAGCAGTCCCGGCCGCTCCTCCTACGAGCAGTACTTC

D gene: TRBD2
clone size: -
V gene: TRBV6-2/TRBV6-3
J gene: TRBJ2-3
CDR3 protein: CASSYQMTSGIYTQYF
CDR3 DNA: TGTGCCAGCAGTTACCAAATGACTAGCGGGATTTATACGCAGTATTTT

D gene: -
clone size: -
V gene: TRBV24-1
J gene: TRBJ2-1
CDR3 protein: CATSDPTRKSREQFF
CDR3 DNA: TGTGCCACCAGTGATCCTACGAGAAAATCTCGGGAGCAGTTCTTC

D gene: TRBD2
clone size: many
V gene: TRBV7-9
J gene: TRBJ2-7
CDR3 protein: CASSLLSGSLGTSGRAYEQYF
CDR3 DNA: TGTGCCAGCAGCTTACTATCGGGCAGTCTTGGGACTAGCGGGAGGGCCTATGAGCAGTACTTC

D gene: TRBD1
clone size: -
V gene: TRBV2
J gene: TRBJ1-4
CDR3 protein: CASRSGQGATIVERLFF
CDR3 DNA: TGTGCCAGCAGATCAGGACAGGGTGCCACCATAGTCGAAAGACTGTTTTTT

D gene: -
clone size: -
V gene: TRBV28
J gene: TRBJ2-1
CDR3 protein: CASSLMSASLKQGNEQFF
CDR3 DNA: TGTGCCAGCAGTTTGATGTCTGCATCCCTGAAACAGGGAAATGAGCAGTTCTTC

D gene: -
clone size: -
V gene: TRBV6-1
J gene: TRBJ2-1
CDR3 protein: CASRAYNEQFF
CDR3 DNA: TGTGCCAGCAGGGCTTACAATGAGCAGTTCTTC

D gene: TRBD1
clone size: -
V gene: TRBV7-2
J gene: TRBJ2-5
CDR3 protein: CASSPWTGGSKSQYF
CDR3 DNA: TGTGCCAGCAGCCCCTGGACAGGGGGGAGCAAGAGCCAGTACTTC

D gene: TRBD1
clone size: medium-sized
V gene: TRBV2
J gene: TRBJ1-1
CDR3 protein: CASSQQGLNTEAFF
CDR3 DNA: TGTGCCAGCAGCCAACAGGGGTTGAACACTGAAGCTTTCTTT

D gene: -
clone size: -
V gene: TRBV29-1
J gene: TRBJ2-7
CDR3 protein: CSVSTLTVVEQYF
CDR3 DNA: TGCAGCGTCTCCACCTTAACAGTGGTTGAGCAGTACTTC

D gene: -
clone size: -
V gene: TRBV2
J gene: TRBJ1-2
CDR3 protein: CASSGGRDYDYTF
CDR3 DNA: TGTGCCAGCAGTGGAGGAAGGGACTATGACTACACCTTC

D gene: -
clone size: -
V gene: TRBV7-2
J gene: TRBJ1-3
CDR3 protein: CASSRGRDGNTIYF
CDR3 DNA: TGTGCCAGCAGTCGAGGGAGGGACGGAAACACCATATATTTT

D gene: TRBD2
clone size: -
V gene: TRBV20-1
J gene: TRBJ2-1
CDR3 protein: CSARDIRTSWIPNEQFF
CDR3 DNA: TGCAGTGCTAGAGATATCCGGACTAGTTGGATTCCCAATGAGCAGTTCTTC

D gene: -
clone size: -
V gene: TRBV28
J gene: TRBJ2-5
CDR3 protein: CARFRPGAQETQYF
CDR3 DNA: TGTGCCAGATTTCGGCCAGGCGCCCAAGAGACACAGTACTTC